The present T cell receptor (beta chain) was sequenced within a study of radiation and T cells in renal cell carcinoma. Germline values: CDR1 SEHNR, CDR2 FQNEAQ (reference sequence). V lost 1 base and J lost 3, with 1 base in between. The CDR3 has 12 amino acids. Described time point: blood 4 weeks post-SBRT, at nephrectomy. Treatment described: 15 Gy SBRT to primary tumor, nephrectomy 4 weeks later. Nephrectomy followed 15 Gy stereotactic body radiation by 4 weeks. Clear cell pathology was present in this patient's renal cell carcinoma. Generated by immunoSEQ multiplex PCR, the TCRdb table keeps only in-frame clones and is missing some. Among approximately 92,000 clones listed, over 80% were seen once.

The sequence was collected from a man over 45 with renal cell carcinoma. The V and J genes are TRBV7-9 and TRBJ1-3; D gene ambiguous. The material was blood, obtained from a patient whose treatment included radiotherapy and nephrectomy. In DNA form, the CDR3 reads TGTGCCAGCAGCTTAGATGGAAACACCATATATTTT. Its translation: CASSLDGNTIYF. Complete variable domain (other parts from reference TRBV7-9 and TRBJ1-3): DTGVSQNPRHKITKRGQNVTFRCDPISEHNRLYWYRQTLGQGPEFLTYFQNEAQLEKSRLLSDRFSAERPKGSFSTLEIQRTEQGDSAMYLCASSLDGNTIYFGEGSWLTVV.